These 8 T cell receptor beta chains share one sample of origin, sequenced in a study of blood T cell repertoires in COVID-19. Libraries were prepared by immunoSEQ multiplex PCR; TCRdb keeps only in-frame clonotypes and omits some of them. The sample lists some 64,000 clones; around 90% were seen once. The source material was peripheral blood. These receptors all stem from a man in his fifties with active COVID-19.

This clone has only one observation. The chain is built from TRBV18 and TRBJ1-3, with unresolved D. In germline, CDR1 is KGHSH, CDR2 LQKENI. This CDR3 region has 16 residues. The V end lost 1 base, the J end lost 2 bases, and 12 bases lay between the germline ends. The CDR3 loop is CASSPQQQNTGNTIYF. The CDR3 bases are TGTGCCAGCTCACCACAACAGCAAAATACTGGAAACACCATATATTTT. Based on the CDR3 plus reference TRBV18 and TRBJ1-3, the full variable domain is NAGVMQNPRHLVRRRGQEARLRCSPMKGHSHVYWYRQLPEEGLKFMVYLQKENIIDESGMPKERFSAEFPKEGPSILRIQQVVRGDSAAYFCASSPQQQNTGNTIYFGEGSWLTVV.

The CDR3 here is CAWSPGGSQPQHF. The DNA of the CDR3 is TGTGCCTGGAGTCCAGGGGGTAGTCAGCCCCAGCATTTT. This chain connects TRBV30 to TRBJ1-5, with 7 bases that match TRBD1. This CDR3 has 13 residues. Germline values: CDR1 GTSNPN, CDR2 SVGIG (reference sequence). V was pared by 2 bases and J by 6 bases, with 4 bases of the junction left unmatched.

This chain connects TRBV27 to TRBJ2-3; D remains unclear. Germline loops: CDR1 MNHEY, CDR2 SMNVEV (reference sequence). The CDR3 totals 11 residues. V lost 4 bases and J lost 6, with 5 bases in between. Written as DNA, the CDR3 is TGTGCCAGCAGTTCTCAGGATACGCAGTATTTT. This gives the protein CASSSQDTQYF.

This sequence joins TRBV6-6 and TRBJ1-5; TRBD1 matches 7 bases. The CDR3 has 15 amino acids. V gave up 2 bases and J gave up 4 bases; unmatched junction bases: 5. CDR1 is MNHNY, CDR2 SVGAGI, per germline (reference sequence). CDR3 sequence: CASSYPPGQNQPQHF. For the CDR3, the DNA is TGTGCCAGCAGTTACCCCCCGGGACAGAATCAGCCCCAGCATTTT.

The rearrangement links TRBV3-1 (or the pseudogene TRBV3-2) to TRBJ2-5, with D perhaps matching TRBD2 (5 bases). Trimming took off 6 bases at V and 2 bases at J, with 16 bases between the two ends. CDR3 length: 15 residues. Germline CDR1 LGHDT, CDR2 YNNKEL (reference sequence). The CDR3, as DNA: TGTGCCAGCAGTACCCGACGGGGAAAACAAGAGACCCAGTACTTC. Translated: CASSTRRGKQETQYF.

This sequence joins TRBV7-9 and TRBJ1-2; D call uncertain. Germline V gene sequence: CDR1 SEHNR, CDR2 FQNEAQ (reference sequence). This CDR3 region has 14 residues. V lost 2 bases and J 7 bases, leaving 14 bases between the germline ends. The CDR3 DNA is TGTGCCAGCAGCTTAATGGGAGGGTCCGGTGGCTACACCTTC. Encoded protein: CASSLMGGSGGYTF.

The gene calls are TRBV6-5 and TRBJ2-5; TRBD2 matches 9 bases. The V gene end was trimmed by 6 bases and the J gene end by 5 bases; junction bases not matched to a gene: 7. The CDR3 is made up of 14 amino acids. The V gene's germline CDR1 is MNHEY and CDR2 SVGAGI. Written as DNA, the CDR3 is TGTGCCAGCAGGGCGGGGGGGCCGTCGGAGACCCAGTACTTC. Translated: CASRAGGPSETQYF.

V gene TRBV5-4 combines with J gene TRBJ1-1; D not resolved. Trimming stripped 0 bases from V and 3 bases from J, with 12 bases between. Germline V CDR1 and CDR2: SGHNT, YYREEE (reference sequence). The CDR3 loop spans 15 amino acids. Here the CDR3 DNA reads TGTGCCAGCAGCTTGGGAGAAACGCGGTACACTGAAGCTTTCTTT. It is translated as CASSLGETRYTEAFF.